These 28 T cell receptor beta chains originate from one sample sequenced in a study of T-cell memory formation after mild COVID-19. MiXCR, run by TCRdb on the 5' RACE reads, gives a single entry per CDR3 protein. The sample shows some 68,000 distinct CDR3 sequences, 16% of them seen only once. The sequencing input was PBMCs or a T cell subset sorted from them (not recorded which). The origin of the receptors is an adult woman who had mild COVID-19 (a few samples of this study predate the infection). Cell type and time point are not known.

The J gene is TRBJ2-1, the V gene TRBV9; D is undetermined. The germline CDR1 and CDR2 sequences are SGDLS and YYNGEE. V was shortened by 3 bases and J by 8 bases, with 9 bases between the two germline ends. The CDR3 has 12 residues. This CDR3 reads CASSAPDHEQFF. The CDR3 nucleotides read TGTGCCAGCAGCGCCCCAGACCATGAGCAGTTCTTC.

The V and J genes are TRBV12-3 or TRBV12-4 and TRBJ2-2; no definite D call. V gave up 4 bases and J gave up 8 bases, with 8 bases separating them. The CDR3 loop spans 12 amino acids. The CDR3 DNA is TGTGCCAGCAGTTCCGACGCTGGGGAGCTGTTTTTT. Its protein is CASSSDAGELFF.

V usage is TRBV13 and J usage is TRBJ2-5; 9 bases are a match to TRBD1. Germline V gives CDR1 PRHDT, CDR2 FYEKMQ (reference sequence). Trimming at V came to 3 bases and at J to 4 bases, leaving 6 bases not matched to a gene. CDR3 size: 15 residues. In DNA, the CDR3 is TGTGCCAGCAGCTTGGGACAGGGCTTCCCAGAGACCCAGTACTTC. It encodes CASSLGQGFPETQYF.

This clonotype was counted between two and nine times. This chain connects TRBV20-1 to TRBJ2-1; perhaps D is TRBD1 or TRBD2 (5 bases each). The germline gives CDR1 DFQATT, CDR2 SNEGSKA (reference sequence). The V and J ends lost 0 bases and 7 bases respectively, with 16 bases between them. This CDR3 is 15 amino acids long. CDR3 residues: CSARDSGQGGNEQFF. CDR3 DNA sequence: TGCAGTGCTAGAGATTCGGGGCAGGGCGGAAATGAGCAGTTCTTC.

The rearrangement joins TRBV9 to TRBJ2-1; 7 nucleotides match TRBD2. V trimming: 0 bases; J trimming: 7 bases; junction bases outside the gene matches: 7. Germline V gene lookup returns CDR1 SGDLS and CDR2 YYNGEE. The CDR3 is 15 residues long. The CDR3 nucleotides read TGTGCCAGCAGCGTAGTCCAGCGGGGCGAGAATGAGCAGTTCTTC. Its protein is CASSVVQRGENEQFF.

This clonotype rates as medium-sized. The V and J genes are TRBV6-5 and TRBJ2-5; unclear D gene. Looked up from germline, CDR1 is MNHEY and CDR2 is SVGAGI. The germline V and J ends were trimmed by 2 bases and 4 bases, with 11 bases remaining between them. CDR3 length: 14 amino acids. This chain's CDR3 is CASSYHLGLETQYF. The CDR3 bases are TGTGCCAGCAGTTACCACTTGGGTTTAGAGACCCAGTACTTC.

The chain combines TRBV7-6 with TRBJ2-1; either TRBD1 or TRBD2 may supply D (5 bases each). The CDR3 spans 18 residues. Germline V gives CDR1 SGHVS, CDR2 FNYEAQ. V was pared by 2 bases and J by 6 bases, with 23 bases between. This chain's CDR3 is CASSLTTGTALLTNEQFF. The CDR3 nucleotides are TGTGCCAGCAGCTTAACCACCGGGACGGCTCTACTCACCAATGAGCAGTTCTTC.

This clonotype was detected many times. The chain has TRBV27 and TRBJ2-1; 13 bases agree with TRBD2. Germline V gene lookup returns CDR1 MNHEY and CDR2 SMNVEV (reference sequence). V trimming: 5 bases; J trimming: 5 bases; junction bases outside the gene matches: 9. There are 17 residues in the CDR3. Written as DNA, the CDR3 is TGTGCCAGCAGTCCGACTAGCGGGGGGCTACGTGACAATGAGCAGTTCTTC. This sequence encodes CASSPTSGGLRDNEQFF.

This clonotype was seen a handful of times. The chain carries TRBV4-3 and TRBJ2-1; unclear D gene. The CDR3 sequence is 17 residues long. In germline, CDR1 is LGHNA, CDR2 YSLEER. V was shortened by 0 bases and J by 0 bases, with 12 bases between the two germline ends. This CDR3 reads CASSQDFSPDSYNEQFF. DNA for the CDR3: TGCGCCAGCAGCCAAGATTTTAGCCCGGACTCCTACAATGAGCAGTTCTTC.

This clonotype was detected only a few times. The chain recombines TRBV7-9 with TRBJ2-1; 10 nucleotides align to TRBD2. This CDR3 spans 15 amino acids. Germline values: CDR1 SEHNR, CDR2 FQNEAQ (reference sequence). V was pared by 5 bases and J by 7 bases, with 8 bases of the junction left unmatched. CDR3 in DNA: TGTGCCAGCAGCGGGAGGCTAGCGGGAGAAAATGAGCAGTTCTTC. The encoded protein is CASSGRLAGENEQFF.

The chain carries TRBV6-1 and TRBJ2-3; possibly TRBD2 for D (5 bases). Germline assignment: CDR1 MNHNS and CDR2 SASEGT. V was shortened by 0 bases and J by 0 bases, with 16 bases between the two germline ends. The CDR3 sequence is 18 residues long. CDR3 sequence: CASSEARGVPGSTDTQYF. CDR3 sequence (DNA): TGTGCCAGCAGTGAAGCCCGCGGCGTTCCGGGGAGCACAGATACGCAGTATTTT.

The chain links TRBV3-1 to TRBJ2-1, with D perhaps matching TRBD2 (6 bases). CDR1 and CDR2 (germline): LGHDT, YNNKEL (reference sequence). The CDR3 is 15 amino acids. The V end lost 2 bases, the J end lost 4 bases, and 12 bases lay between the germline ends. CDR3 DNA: TGTGCCAGCAGCCAACCGGGAGATAGTTACAATGAGCAGTTCTTC. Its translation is CASSQPGDSYNEQFF.

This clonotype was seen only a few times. Here the CDR3 DNA reads TGCAGTGCTAGAGATCCGGGGTCAGGGGAGACCCAGTACTTC. Protein sequence: CSARDPGSGETQYF. The chain recombines TRBV20-1 with TRBJ2-5; either TRBD1 or TRBD2 may fit D (5 bases each). This CDR3 contains 14 residues. Germline V gives CDR1 DFQATT, CDR2 SNEGSKA (reference sequence). Trimming took off 0 bases at V and 5 bases at J, with 13 bases between the two ends.

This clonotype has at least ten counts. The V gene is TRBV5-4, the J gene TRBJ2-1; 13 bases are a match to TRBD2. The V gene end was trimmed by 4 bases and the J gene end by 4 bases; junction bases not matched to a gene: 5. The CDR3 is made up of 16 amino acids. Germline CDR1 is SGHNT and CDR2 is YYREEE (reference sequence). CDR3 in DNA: TGTGCCAGCAGCCTGGGACTAGCGGGGTCATACAATGAGCAGTTCTTC. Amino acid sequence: CASSLGLAGSYNEQFF.

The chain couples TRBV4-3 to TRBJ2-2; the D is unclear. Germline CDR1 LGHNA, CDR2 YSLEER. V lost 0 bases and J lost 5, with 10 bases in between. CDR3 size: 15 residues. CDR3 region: CASSQEDWGTGELFF. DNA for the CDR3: TGCGCCAGCAGCCAAGAAGACTGGGGAACCGGGGAGCTGTTTTTT.

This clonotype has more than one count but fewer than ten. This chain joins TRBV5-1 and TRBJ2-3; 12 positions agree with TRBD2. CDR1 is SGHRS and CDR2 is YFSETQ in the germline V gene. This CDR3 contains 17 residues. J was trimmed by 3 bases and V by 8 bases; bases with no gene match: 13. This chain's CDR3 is CASKAPTSGGTTDTQYF. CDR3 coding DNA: TGCGCCAGTAAGGCACCGACTAGCGGGGGAACTACAGATACGCAGTATTTT.

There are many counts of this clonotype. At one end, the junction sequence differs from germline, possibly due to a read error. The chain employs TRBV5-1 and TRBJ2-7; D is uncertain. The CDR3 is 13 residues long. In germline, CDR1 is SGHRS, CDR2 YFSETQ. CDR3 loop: CASSLAGSYEQYF. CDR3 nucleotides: TGTGCCAGCAGCTTAGCAGGTAGCTACGAGCAGTACTTC. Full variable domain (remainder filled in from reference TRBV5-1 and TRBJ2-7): KAGVTQTPRYLIKTRGQQVTLSCSPISGHRSVSWYQQTPGQGLQFLFEYFSETQRNKGNFPGRFSGRQFSNSRSEMNVSTLELGDSALYLCASSLAGSYEQYFGPGTRLTVT.

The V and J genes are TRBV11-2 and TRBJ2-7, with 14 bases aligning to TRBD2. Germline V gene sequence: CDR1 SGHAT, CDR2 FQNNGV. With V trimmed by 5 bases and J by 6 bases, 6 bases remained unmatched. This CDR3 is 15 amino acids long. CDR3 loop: CASSRGTSGSPEQYF. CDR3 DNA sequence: TGTGCCAGCAGCAGAGGGACTAGCGGGAGCCCCGAGCAGTACTTC.

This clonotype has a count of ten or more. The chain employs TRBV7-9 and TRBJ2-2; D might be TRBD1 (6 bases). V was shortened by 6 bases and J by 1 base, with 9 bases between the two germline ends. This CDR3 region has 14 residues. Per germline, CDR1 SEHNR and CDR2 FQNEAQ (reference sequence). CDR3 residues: CASSRTENTGELFF. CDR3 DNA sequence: TGTGCCAGCAGTAGGACAGAGAACACCGGGGAGCTGTTTTTT.

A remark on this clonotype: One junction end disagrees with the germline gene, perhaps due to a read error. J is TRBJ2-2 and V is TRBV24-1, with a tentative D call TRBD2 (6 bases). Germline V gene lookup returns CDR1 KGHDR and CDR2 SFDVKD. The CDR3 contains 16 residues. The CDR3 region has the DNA TGTGCCACCGGTGACGATATGGGGGACTCCACCGGGGAGCTGTTTTTT. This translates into CATGDDMGDSTGELFF.

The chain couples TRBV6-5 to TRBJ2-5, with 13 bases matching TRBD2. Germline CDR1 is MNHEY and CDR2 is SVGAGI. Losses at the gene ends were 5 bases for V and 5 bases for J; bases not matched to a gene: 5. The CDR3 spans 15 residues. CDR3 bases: TGTGCCAGCAGTACTAGCGGGGGGGCCGGGGAGACCCAGTACTTC. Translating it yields CASSTSGGAGETQYF.

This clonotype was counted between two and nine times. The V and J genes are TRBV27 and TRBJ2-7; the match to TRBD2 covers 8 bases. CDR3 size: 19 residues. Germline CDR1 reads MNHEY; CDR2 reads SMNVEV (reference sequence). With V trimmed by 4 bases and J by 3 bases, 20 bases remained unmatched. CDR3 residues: CASSSSSGIAGSPLYEQYF. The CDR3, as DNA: TGTGCCAGCAGTTCCTCCTCAGGGATAGCGGGGTCGCCCCTCTACGAGCAGTACTTC.

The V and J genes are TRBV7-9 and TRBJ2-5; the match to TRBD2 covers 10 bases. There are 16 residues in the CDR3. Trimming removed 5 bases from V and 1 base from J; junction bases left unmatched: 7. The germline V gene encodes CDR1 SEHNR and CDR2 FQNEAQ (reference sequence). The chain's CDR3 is CASSPVEREGQETQYF. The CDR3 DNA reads TGTGCCAGCAGCCCCGTGGAGCGGGAGGGCCAAGAGACCCAGTACTTC.

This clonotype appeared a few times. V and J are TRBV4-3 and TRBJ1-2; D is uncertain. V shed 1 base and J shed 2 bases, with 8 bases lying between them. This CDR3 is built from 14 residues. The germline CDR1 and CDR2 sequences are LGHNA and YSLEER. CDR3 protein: CASSQGRLNYGYTF. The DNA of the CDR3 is TGCGCCAGCAGCCAAGGACGGCTAAACTATGGCTACACCTTC.

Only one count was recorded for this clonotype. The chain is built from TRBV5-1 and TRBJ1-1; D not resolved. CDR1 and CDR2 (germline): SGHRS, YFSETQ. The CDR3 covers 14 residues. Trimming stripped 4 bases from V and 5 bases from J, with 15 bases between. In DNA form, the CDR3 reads TGCGCCAGCAGCCCCCAGTGGTCGGGAACTGAAGCTTTCTTT. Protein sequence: CASSPQWSGTEAFF.

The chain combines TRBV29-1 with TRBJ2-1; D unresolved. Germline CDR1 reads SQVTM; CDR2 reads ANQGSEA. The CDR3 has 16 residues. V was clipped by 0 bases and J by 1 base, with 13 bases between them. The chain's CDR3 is CSVEDVGLLSYNEQFF. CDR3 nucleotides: TGCAGCGTTGAAGATGTCGGGCTCCTTTCCTACAATGAGCAGTTCTTC.

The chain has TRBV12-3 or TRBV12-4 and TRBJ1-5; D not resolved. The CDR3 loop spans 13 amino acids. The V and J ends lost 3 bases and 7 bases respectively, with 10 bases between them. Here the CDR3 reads CASSFQSGQPQHF. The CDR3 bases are TGTGCCAGCAGTTTTCAGAGTGGACAGCCCCAGCATTTT.

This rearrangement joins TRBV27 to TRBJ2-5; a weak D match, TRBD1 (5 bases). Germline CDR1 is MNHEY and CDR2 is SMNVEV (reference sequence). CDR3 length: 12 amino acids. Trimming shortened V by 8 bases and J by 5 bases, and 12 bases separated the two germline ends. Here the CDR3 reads CASSAGLETQYF. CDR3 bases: TGTGCCAGCTCGGCAGGGCTCGAGACCCAGTACTTC.